A selection of T cell receptor beta chains follows, all from one sample in a study of T cells after yellow fever vaccination. Via MiXCR, TCRdb re-called the 5' RACE reads, giving one row per CDR3 protein. Altogether some 340,000 distinct CDR3 sequences are present, approximately 12% being singletons, with the ten largest covering roughly 3%. This specimen consisted of CD4+ T cells sorted from PBMCs, obtained 45 days after the yellow fever booster vaccination. The receptors were gathered from a man aged 18 to 35 who received the YFV17D yellow fever vaccine. Both conserved end residues are part of each CDR3. The D gene is left open where the match is weak. Clone size is given for some rows only: seen once, a few or many times, or a class if the clone is expanded.

TRBV5-6	few	14	NA	TRBJ1-2	CASSLDVTGYGYTF	TGTGCCAGCAGCCTGGACGTAACCGGCTATGGCTACACCTTC
TRBV7-2	few	13	NA	TRBJ2-4	CASSTDSKNIQYF	TGTGCCAGCAGTACAGACAGCAAAAACATTCAGTACTTC
TRBV25-1	many	14	NA	TRBJ1-4	CASSEQGLNEKLFF	TGTGCCAGCAGTGAACAGGGTCTCAATGAAAAACTGTTTTTT
TRBV14	NA	14	NA	TRBJ2-5	CASSQVRGGETQYF	TGTGCCAGCAGCCAAGTCAGGGGTGGAGAGACCCAGTACTTC
TRBV2	NA	14	TRBD1	TRBJ1-2	CASSERAGGDGYTF	TGTGCCAGCAGCGAGAGAGCAGGGGGCGACGGCTACACCTTC
TRBV24-1	NA	13	NA	TRBJ2-3	CATSDEGGRTQYF	TGTGCCACCAGTGATGAGGGGGGGAGGACGCAGTATTTT
TRBV6-2/TRBV6-3	NA	13	TRBD1	TRBJ1-5	CASREDREQPQHF	TGTGCCAGCAGGGAAGACAGGGAACAGCCCCAGCATTTT
TRBV3-1	NA	17	TRBD1	TRBJ1-3	CASSQDTAGQLGNTIYF	TGTGCCAGCAGCCAAGATACGGCGGGACAGCTGGGAAACACCATATATTTT
TRBV15	NA	14	NA	TRBJ1-2	CATSRDRAYYGYTF	TGTGCCACCAGCAGAGACAGAGCCTACTATGGCTACACCTTC
TRBV7-2	NA	15	NA	TRBJ1-3	CASTWAKSSGNTIYF	TGTGCCAGCACCTGGGCGAAGAGCTCTGGAAACACCATATATTTT
TRBV23-1	few	18	NA	TRBJ2-6	CASSECDGSIPGANVLTF	TGCGCCAGCAGTGAGTGCGACGGCTCGATCCCGGGGGCCAACGTCCTGACTTTC
TRBV7-2	NA	14	NA	TRBJ1-2	CASSLPATPGGYTF	TGTGCCAGCAGCCTCCCCGCGACTCCAGGCGGCTACACCTTC
TRBV12-3/TRBV12-4	many	13	NA	TRBJ1-1	CASSLEPDTEAFF	TGTGCCAGCAGTTTGGAGCCGGACACTGAAGCTTTCTTT
TRBV7-2	few	17	TRBD2	TRBJ2-5	CASSFTGTSGGSETQYF	TGTGCCAGCAGCTTCACCGGGACTAGCGGGGGTTCAGAGACCCAGTACTTC
TRBV20-1	NA	13	NA	TRBJ2-1	CSAHRGRDNEQFF	TGCAGTGCCCATAGGGGCAGGGACAATGAGCAGTTCTTC
TRBV5-1	NA	14	TRBD1	TRBJ2-2	CASSSGQGAGELFF	TGCGCCAGCAGCTCGGGACAGGGGGCCGGGGAGCTGTTTTTT
TRBV6-5	few	14	TRBD1	TRBJ2-3	CASRDRDSTDTQYF	TGTGCCAGCAGAGACAGGGATAGCACAGATACGCAGTATTTT
TRBV6-5	few	12	NA	TRBJ2-7	CASMGSSYEQYF	TGTGCCAGCATGGGCAGCTCCTACGAGCAGTACTTC
TRBV7-9	NA	12	NA	TRBJ2-7	CASSWGIYEQYF	TGTGCCAGCAGCTGGGGCATCTACGAGCAGTACTTC
TRBV6-2/TRBV6-3	NA	14	NA	TRBJ1-1	CASSYVGGNTEAFF	TGTGCCAGCAGTTACGTGGGGGGGAACACTGAAGCTTTCTTT
TRBV20-1	NA	11	TRBD1	TRBJ1-1	CSVPTGTEAFF	TGCAGTGTTCCGACAGGGACTGAAGCTTTCTTT
TRBV7-2	many	15	TRBD1	TRBJ1-2	CASRYPGQGDYGYTF	TGTGCCAGCAGATATCCGGGACAGGGGGACTATGGCTACACCTTC
TRBV18	NA	15	TRBD1	TRBJ2-7	CASSPAGTGLYEQYF	TGTGCCAGCTCACCAGCCGGGACAGGGTTGTACGAGCAGTACTTC
TRBV6-5	NA	15	NA	TRBJ1-2	CASSYSGVRNYGYTF	TGTGCCAGCAGTTACTCAGGGGTTCGTAACTATGGCTACACCTTC
TRBV11-1	many	16	TRBD2	TRBJ2-1	CASSTPTSASYNEQFF	TGTGCCAGCAGTACCCCGACTAGCGCCTCCTACAATGAGCAGTTCTTC
TRBV7-9	many	15	NA	TRBJ2-4	CASREGLGAKNIQYF	TGTGCCAGCAGAGAGGGGTTGGGAGCCAAAAACATTCAGTACTTC
TRBV3-1	NA	13	TRBD1	TRBJ1-2	CASSQGSGGGYTF	TGTGCCAGCAGCCAGGGATCAGGGGGAGGCTACACCTTC
TRBV5-1	NA	15	TRBD1	TRBJ1-1	CASRFTGGGNTEAFF	TGCGCCAGCAGGTTTACAGGGGGCGGGAACACTGAAGCTTTCTTT
TRBV6-5	NA	16	TRBD1	TRBJ2-3	CASRRQGVLGTDTQYF	TGTGCCAGCAGACGACAGGGCGTACTTGGCACAGATACGCAGTATTTT
TRBV4-1	few	16	NA	TRBJ2-3	CASSSEPGPTVNTQYF	TGCGCCAGCAGCTCTGAACCGGGACCTACCGTTAATACGCAGTATTTT
TRBV18	few	16	NA	TRBJ2-2	CASPRGSGANTGELFF	TGTGCCAGCCCACGGGGATCCGGCGCGAACACCGGGGAGCTGTTTTTT
TRBV20-1	few	14	TRBD2	TRBJ2-1	CSARGLAGVNEQFF	TGCAGTGCTAGAGGCCTAGCGGGGGTTAATGAGCAGTTCTTC
TRBV7-2	few	15	NA	TRBJ2-7	CASSLDRLVPYEQYF	TGTGCCAGCAGCTTAGACAGGCTAGTCCCCTACGAGCAGTACTTC
TRBV10-3	NA	16	TRBD2	TRBJ2-3	CAISEGLAGGQDTQYF	TGTGCCATCAGTGAGGGGCTAGCGGGGGGCCAAGATACGCAGTATTTT
TRBV7-3	few	14	TRBD1	TRBJ2-2	CATSKDRDNGELFF	TGTGCCACCAGTAAGGACAGGGACAACGGGGAGCTGTTTTTT
TRBV5-1	few	13	NA	TRBJ1-2	CASSVGVLDGYTF	TGCGCCAGCAGTGTAGGCGTCTTGGATGGCTACACCTTC
TRBV4-1	many	16	NA	TRBJ1-2	CASSHVGPGVYYGYTF	TGCGCCAGCAGCCACGTGGGACCAGGAGTATACTATGGCTACACCTTC
TRBV5-1	few	14	NA	TRBJ2-5	CASGGGPPWGTQYF	TGCGCCAGCGGTGGGGGACCCCCATGGGGGACCCAGTACTTC
TRBV12-3/TRBV12-4	NA	15	TRBD2	TRBJ2-1	CASSLRTSGYNEQFF	TGTGCCAGCAGTTTACGGACTAGCGGGTACAATGAGCAGTTCTTC
TRBV7-9	few	14	NA	TRBJ1-2	CASSERGGFFGYTF	TGTGCCAGCAGCGAGCGTGGGGGTTTCTTTGGCTACACCTTC
TRBV12-3/TRBV12-4	few	13	NA	TRBJ1-2	CASSLTGEDGYTF	TGTGCCAGCAGTTTAACGGGGGAGGATGGCTACACCTTC